This TCR beta chain was sequenced for a study of T-cell reconstitution after alpha-beta-depleted transplantation in children. There are 12 residues in the CDR3. V was pared by 2 bases and J by 4 bases, with 5 bases between. Germline CDR1 and CDR2: SGHRS and YFSETQ. Unique molecular identifiers were incorporated into the prepared TCRbeta library. In TCRdb, the PCR reads were re-called with MiXCR into one record per CDR3 protein. The sample lists fewer than 1 million distinct CDR3 sequences; 16% were seen once. This chain uses TRBV5-1 with TRBJ2-3; D is ambiguous. This sequence originates from a male patient aged 10 to 17 who had a stem cell transplant for acute lymphoblastic leukemia, so the T cells may come from the graft donor. Sequenced here: PBMCs, mostly from graft donor cells, sampled 360 days after TCRalphabeta/CD19-depleted stem cell transplant. CDR3 nucleotide sequence: TGCGCCAGCAGCTTTTTCCCAGATACGCAGTATTTT. It codes for CASSFFPDTQYF. Full variable domain (missing parts from reference TRBV5-1 and TRBJ2-3): KAGVTQTPRYLIKTRGQQVTLSCSPISGHRSVSWYQQTPGQGLQFLFEYFSETQRNKGNFPGRFSGRQFSNSRSEMNVSTLELGDSALYLCASSFFPDTQYFGPGTRLTVL.